This TCR beta chain was obtained from a study of shared clonotypes between healthy human individuals. Study details: A donor's plate count was three for CD4 naive and three for CD4 memory; CD8 naive had two and CD8 memory one.

The study's findings and limits: What naive subsets generally showed was a larger estimated richness than memory subsets showed. Across a handful of donors, naive CD4 shared around 5%, naive CD8 under 4%, memory CD4 2.3%, memory CD8 more than 0.35%.

Here immunoSEQ multiplex PCR was the method, and the copy in TCRdb shows in-frame clones only, minus some. The sample has about 1.5 million clones, approximately 98% seen once. As concerns this clone: Its antigen remains unidentified.

This CDR3 has 17 amino acids. CDR1 is KGHSH, CDR2 LQKENI, per germline. V was clipped by 6 bases and J by 0 bases, with 17 bases between them. The chain employs TRBV18 and TRBJ2-2; D gene unclear. This TCR came from a man aged 25-45 years in good health. The specimen was naive CD4+ T cells sorted from blood. Subset denoted: CD45RA+ positively selected. The CDR3 reads CASSSWGNGPNTGELFF. For the CDR3, the DNA is TGTGCCAGCTCTTCTTGGGGTAACGGTCCGAACACCGGGGAGCTGTTTTTT.